The source of this TCR beta chain is a study of human T cells and chemical hapten exposure. Per germline, CDR1 SGHNT and CDR2 YYREEE (reference sequence). V gave up 2 bases and J gave up 1 base, with 9 bases separating them. The CDR3 runs 14 residues. TCRdb itself ran the RACE reads through MiXCR, one entry per CDR3 protein. The sample consists of 350,000 to 400,000 distinct CDR3 sequences, roughly 5.3% of them appearing once. Time point defined: pre-sensitization, week 0. The treatment denotes: therapeutic diphenylcyclopropenone sensitization with weekly scalp DPC. The table lists this clonotype with many counts.

The clonotype comes from a woman aged 45 to 65 with alopecia areata. Some clones in this sample may be carry-over from other donors' samples. This chain connects TRBV5-4 to TRBJ1-1, with D perhaps TRBD1 (5 bases). The sample was whole blood, taken in connection with sensitization to the hapten diphenylcyclopropenone (DPC). The CDR3 nucleotides read TGTGCCAGCAGCTTAGTTGGACAGAACACTGAAGCTTTCTTT. This translates into CASSLVGQNTEAFF. Variable domain in full (rest from reference TRBV5-4 and TRBJ1-1): ETGVTQSPTHLIKTRGQQVTLRCSSQSGHNTVSWYQQALGQGPQFIFQYYREEENGRGNFPPRFSGLQFPNYSSELNVNALELDDSALYLCASSLVGQNTEAFFGQGTRLTVV.